This is a list of T cell receptor beta chains from one sample in a study of OX40 agonist ivuxolimab in advanced cancers. The assay was immunoSEQ multiplex PCR, and TCRdb's table has in-frame clones only and misses some. The table has some 68,000 clones, approximately 90% seen once; the top ten hold about a tenth. The sequencing here drew on CD4+ or CD8+ T cells sorted from blood, taken in a trial of the OX40 agonist ivuxolimab. These receptors all stem from an adult with an advanced solid tumor such as melanoma, head and neck, liver or kidney cancer. The CDR3 runs from the conserved cysteine through the conserved F or W. The D gene is left open where the match is weak. Size values are once, few and many counts, or a class for expanded clones, and some rows have none.

D gene: NA; clone size: NA; CDR3 length: 14; J gene: TRBJ1-2; V gene: TRBV21-1; CDR3 protein: CASSRDSPLNGYTF; CDR3 DNA: TGTGCCAGCAGCAGGGACAGTCCCCTGAATGGCTACACCTTC
D gene: NA; clone size: NA; CDR3 length: 13; J gene: TRBJ2-5; V gene: TRBV7-6; CDR3 protein: CASSPRRRETQYF; CDR3 DNA: TGTGCCAGCAGCCCTAGACGCAGGGAGACCCAGTACTTC
D gene: NA; clone size: NA; CDR3 length: 15; J gene: TRBJ1-2; V gene: TRBV27; CDR3 protein: CASSLQPEGSYGYTF; CDR3 DNA: TGTGCCAGCAGTCTCCAGCCTGAGGGAAGCTATGGCTACACCTTC
D gene: TRBD1; clone size: NA; CDR3 length: 13; J gene: TRBJ1-5; V gene: TRBV5-8; CDR3 protein: CASSRTGNQPQHF; CDR3 DNA: TGTGCCAGCAGCAGGACAGGGAATCAGCCCCAGCATTTT
D gene: NA; clone size: NA; CDR3 length: 15; J gene: TRBJ1-1; V gene: TRBV6-1; CDR3 protein: CASSERWGEDTEAFF; CDR3 DNA: TGTGCCAGCAGTGAAAGGTGGGGAGAGGACACTGAAGCTTTCTTT
D gene: NA; clone size: once; CDR3 length: 15; J gene: TRBJ1-2; V gene: TRBV7-9; CDR3 protein: CASSLSRWGHYGYTF; CDR3 DNA: TGTGCCAGCAGCTTATCTCGCTGGGGGCACTATGGCTACACCTTC
D gene: NA; clone size: NA; CDR3 length: 15; J gene: TRBJ1-2; V gene: TRBV5-1; CDR3 protein: CASSLLQGKNYGYTF; CDR3 DNA: TGCGCCAGCAGCTTGCTTCAGGGGAAGAACTATGGCTACACCTTC
D gene: TRBD1; clone size: NA; CDR3 length: 14; J gene: TRBJ2-2; V gene: TRBV7-9; CDR3 protein: CASTKGTVSGELFF; CDR3 DNA: TGTGCCAGCACCAAAGGGACAGTCTCCGGGGAGCTGTTTTTT
D gene: NA; clone size: NA; CDR3 length: 14; J gene: TRBJ2-1; V gene: TRBV2; CDR3 protein: CASRRRNSYNEQFF; CDR3 DNA: TGTGCCAGTCGGCGGAGAAACTCCTACAATGAGCAGTTCTTC
D gene: TRBD1; clone size: once; CDR3 length: 17; J gene: TRBJ1-1; V gene: TRBV28; CDR3 protein: CASTSPTGASGDTEAFF; CDR3 DNA: TGTGCCAGCACCTCCCCGACAGGGGCCAGCGGAGACACTGAAGCTTTCTTT
D gene: NA; clone size: NA; CDR3 length: 16; J gene: TRBJ1-3; V gene: TRBV5-1; CDR3 protein: CASSEQGLGTGNTIYF; CDR3 DNA: TGCGCCAGCAGCGAGCAGGGTTTAGGTACTGGAAACACCATATATTTT
D gene: NA; clone size: NA; CDR3 length: 16; J gene: TRBJ2-7; V gene: TRBV18; CDR3 protein: CASSPNSGGGFYEQYF; CDR3 DNA: TGTGCCAGCTCACCAAACTCGGGGGGCGGTTTCTACGAGCAGTACTTC
D gene: TRBD1; clone size: NA; CDR3 length: 14; J gene: TRBJ2-1; V gene: TRBV13; CDR3 protein: CASSIDRGGSKQFF; CDR3 DNA: TGTGCCAGCAGCATAGACAGGGGAGGTTCTAAGCAGTTCTTC
D gene: NA; clone size: NA; CDR3 length: 15; J gene: TRBJ1-2; V gene: TRBV7-9; CDR3 protein: CASSLIGTVLHSYTF; CDR3 DNA: TGTGCCAGCAGCTTAATTGGTACAGTTTTGCATAGCTACACCTTC
D gene: TRBD1; clone size: NA; CDR3 length: 14; J gene: TRBJ2-7; V gene: TRBV19; CDR3 protein: CASSILDRAYEQYF; CDR3 DNA: TGTGCCAGTAGTATACTGGACAGGGCCTACGAGCAGTACTTC
D gene: TRBD1; clone size: NA; CDR3 length: 13; J gene: TRBJ2-7; V gene: TRBV18; CDR3 protein: CASSLGQSYEQYF; CDR3 DNA: TGTGCCAGCTCCTTGGGACAGTCCTACGAGCAGTACTTC
D gene: NA; clone size: NA; CDR3 length: 13; J gene: TRBJ2-5; V gene: TRBV29-1; CDR3 protein: CSVASWGSETQYF; CDR3 DNA: TGCAGCGTTGCCTCTTGGGGTTCAGAGACCCAGTACTTC
D gene: TRBD2; clone size: NA; CDR3 length: 14; J gene: TRBJ2-3; V gene: TRBV29-1; CDR3 protein: CSVLEGLAVDTQYF; CDR3 DNA: TGCAGCGTCCTAGAGGGACTAGCCGTAGATACGCAGTATTTT
D gene: NA; clone size: NA; CDR3 length: 13; J gene: TRBJ2-5; V gene: TRBV5-4; CDR3 protein: CASSKDNQETQYF; CDR3 DNA: TGTGCCAGCAGCAAGGACAACCAAGAGACCCAGTACTTC
D gene: NA; clone size: NA; CDR3 length: 13; J gene: TRBJ2-2; V gene: TRBV19; CDR3 protein: CASSFRYTGELFF; CDR3 DNA: TGTGCCAGTAGTTTTAGATACACCGGGGAGCTGTTTTTT
D gene: NA; clone size: NA; CDR3 length: 15; J gene: TRBJ1-4; V gene: TRBV5-1; CDR3 protein: CARKWGDVDHEKLFF; CDR3 DNA: TGCGCCCGTAAGTGGGGGGATGTAGACCATGAAAAACTGTTTTTT
D gene: NA; clone size: NA; CDR3 length: 15; J gene: TRBJ2-5; V gene: TRBV6-5; CDR3 protein: CASSYSEQGQETQYF; CDR3 DNA: TGTGCCAGCAGTTACTCCGAACAGGGTCAAGAGACCCAGTACTTC